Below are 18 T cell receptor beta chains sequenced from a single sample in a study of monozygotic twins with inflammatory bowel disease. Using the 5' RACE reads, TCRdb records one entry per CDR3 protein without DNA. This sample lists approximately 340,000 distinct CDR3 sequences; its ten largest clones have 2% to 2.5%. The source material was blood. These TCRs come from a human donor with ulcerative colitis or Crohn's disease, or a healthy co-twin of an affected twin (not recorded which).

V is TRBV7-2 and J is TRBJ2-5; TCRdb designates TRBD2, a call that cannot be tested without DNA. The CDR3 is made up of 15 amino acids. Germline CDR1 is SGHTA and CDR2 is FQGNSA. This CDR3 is CASSLVLAHEETQYF.

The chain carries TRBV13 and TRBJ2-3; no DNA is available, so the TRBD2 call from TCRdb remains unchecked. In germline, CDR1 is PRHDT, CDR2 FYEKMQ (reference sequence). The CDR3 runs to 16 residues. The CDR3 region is CASSRSGEGFGDTQYF.

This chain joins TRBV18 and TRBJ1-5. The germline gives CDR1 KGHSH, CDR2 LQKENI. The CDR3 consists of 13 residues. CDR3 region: CASSEQPNQPQHF.

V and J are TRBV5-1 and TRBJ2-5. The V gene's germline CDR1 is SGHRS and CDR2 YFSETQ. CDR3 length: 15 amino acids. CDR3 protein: CASSLDSTLQETQYF.

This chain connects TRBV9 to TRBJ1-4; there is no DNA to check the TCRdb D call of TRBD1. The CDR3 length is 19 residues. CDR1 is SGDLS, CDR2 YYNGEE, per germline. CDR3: CASSQTAGTLRATNEKLFF. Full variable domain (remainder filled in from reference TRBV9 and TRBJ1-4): DSGVTQTPKHLITATGQRVTLRCSPRSGDLSVYWYQQSLDQGLQFLIQYYNGEERAKGNILERFSAQQFPDLHSELNLSSLELGDSALYFCASSQTAGTLRATNEKLFFGSGTQLSVL.

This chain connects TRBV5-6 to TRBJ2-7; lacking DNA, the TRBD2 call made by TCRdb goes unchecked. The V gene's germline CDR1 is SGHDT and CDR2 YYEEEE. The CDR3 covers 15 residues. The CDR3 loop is CASSLRRTQPLEQYF.

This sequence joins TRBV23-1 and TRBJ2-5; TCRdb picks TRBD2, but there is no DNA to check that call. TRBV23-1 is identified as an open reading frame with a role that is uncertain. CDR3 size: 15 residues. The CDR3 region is CASSQSRRGAVLQYF.

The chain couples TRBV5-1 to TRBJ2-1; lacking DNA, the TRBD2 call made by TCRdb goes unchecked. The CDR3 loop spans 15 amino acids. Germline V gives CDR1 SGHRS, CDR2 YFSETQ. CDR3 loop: CASSLRRGGSNEQFF.

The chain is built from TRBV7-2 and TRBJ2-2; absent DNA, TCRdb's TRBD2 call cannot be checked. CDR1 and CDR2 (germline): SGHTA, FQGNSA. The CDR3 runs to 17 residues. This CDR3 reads CASSPQGSRGPIGELFF.

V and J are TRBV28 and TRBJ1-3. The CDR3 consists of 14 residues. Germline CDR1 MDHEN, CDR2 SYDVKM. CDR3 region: CASSLYRAGNTIYF.

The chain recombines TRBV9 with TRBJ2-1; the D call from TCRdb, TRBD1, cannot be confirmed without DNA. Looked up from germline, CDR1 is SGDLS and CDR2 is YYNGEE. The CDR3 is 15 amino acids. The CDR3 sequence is CASSVRAADPNEQFF.

CDR3 region: CASSQAWGDEQFF. The chain links TRBV14 to TRBJ2-1; there is no DNA to check the TCRdb D call of TRBD1. Germline lookup yields CDR1 SGHDN and CDR2 FVKESK. The CDR3 covers 13 residues.

The CDR3 sequence: CASSVVGFAGGIDYEQYF. The chain joins TRBV9 to TRBJ2-7; there is no DNA to check the TCRdb D call of TRBD2. The CDR3 is made up of 18 amino acids. The germline CDR1 and CDR2 sequences are SGDLS and YYNGEE.

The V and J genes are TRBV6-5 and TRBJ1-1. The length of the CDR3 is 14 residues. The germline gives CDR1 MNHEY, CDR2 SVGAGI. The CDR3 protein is CASSYDGRNTEAFF.

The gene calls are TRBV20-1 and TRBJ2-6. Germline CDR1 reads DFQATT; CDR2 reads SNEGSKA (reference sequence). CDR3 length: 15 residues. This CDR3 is CSARRGIAGANVLTF.

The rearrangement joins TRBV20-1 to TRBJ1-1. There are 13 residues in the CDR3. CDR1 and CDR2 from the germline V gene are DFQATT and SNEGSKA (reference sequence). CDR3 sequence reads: CSARDSWDPEAFF.

CDR3 residues: CASSSTGRWQSDSNQPQHF. The chain joins TRBV5-6 to TRBJ1-5; the D gene TCRdb calls, TRBD1, cannot be checked with no DNA. CDR3 size: 19 residues. In germline, CDR1 is SGHDT, CDR2 YYEEEE.

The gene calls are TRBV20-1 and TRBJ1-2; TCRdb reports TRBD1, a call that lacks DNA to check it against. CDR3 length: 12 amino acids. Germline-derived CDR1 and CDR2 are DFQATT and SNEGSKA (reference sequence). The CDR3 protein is CTRQGTGDGYTF.